Sequencing of this TCR beta chain was carried out in a study of shared clonotypes between healthy human individuals. About the study: CD4 naive and CD4 memory each took three plates per donor, while CD8 naive took two and CD8 memory one. Study-wide findings and caveats: Larger estimated richness was generally recorded for naive subsets relative to memory subsets.

Of note for this clone: Its antigen is not identified.

Genomic DNA (from each subset) was split evenly across several immunoSEQ plates. Clones were read by immunoSEQ multiplex PCR, and TCRdb kept only the in-frame ones, dropping some. The repertoire includes 2,500,000 or so clones, more than 80% of them detected once, and roughly 0.14% sits in the top ten. CDR3 length: 16 amino acids. J gave up 3 bases and V 0 bases, and 3 bases lay outside the gene matches. In germline, CDR1 is MNHEY, CDR2 SVGAGI. The investigators split CD4+ cells into a CD45RA+ naive subset and a CD45RA-negative memory subset. Specimen: naive CD4+ T cells sorted from blood. Documented subset: CD45RA+ positively selected. The chain is built from TRBV6-5 and TRBJ2-1, with 9 bases identical to TRBD2. The TCR sequence derives from a man aged 18-30 years in good health. The CDR3 reads CASSYSASGDYNEQFF. CDR3 nucleotide sequence: TGTGCCAGCAGTTACTCGGCTAGCGGGGACTACAATGAGCAGTTCTTC.